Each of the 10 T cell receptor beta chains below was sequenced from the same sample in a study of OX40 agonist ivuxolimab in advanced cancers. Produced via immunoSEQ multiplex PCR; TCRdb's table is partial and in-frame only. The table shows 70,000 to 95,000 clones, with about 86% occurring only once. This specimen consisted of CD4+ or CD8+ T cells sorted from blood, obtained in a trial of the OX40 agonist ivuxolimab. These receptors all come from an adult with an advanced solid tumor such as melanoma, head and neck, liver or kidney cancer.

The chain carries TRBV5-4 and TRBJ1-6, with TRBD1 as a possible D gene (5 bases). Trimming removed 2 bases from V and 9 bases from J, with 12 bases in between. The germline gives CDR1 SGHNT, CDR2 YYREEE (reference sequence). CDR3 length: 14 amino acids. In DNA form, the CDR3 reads TGTGCCAGCAGCTTAACAGGTTCGGGTTCACCCCTCCACTTT. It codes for CASSLTGSGSPLHF.

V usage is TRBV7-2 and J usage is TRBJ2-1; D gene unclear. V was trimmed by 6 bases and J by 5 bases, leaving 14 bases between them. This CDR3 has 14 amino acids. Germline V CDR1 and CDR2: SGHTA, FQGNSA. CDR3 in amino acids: CASSRAPQNNEQFF. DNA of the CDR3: TGTGCCAGCAGTCGGGCGCCGCAGAACAATGAGCAGTTCTTC.

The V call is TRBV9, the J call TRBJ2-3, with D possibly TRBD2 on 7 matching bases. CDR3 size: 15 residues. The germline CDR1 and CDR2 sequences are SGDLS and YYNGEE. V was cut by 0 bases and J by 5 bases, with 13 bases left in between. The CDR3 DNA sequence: TGTGCCAGCAGCGTAGCTGGGGGGGCAGGAGATACGCAGTATTTT. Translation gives CASSVAGGAGDTQYF.

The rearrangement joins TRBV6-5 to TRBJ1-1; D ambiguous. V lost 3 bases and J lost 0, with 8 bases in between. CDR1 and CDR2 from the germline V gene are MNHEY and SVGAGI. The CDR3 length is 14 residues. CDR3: CASSYSAMNTEAFF. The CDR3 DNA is TGTGCCAGCAGTTATTCCGCAATGAACACTGAAGCTTTCTTT.

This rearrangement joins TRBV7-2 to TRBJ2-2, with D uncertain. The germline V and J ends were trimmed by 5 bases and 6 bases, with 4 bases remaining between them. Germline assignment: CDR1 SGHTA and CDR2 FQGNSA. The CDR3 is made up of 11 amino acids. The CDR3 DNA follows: TGTGCCAGCAGCCCCCCCGGGGAGCTGTTTTTT. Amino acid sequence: CASSPPGELFF.

This CDR3 reads CASSLGLTGTGEKLFF. CDR3 coding DNA: TGTGCCAGCAGCTTAGGGCTGACAGGGACTGGTGAAAAACTGTTTTTT. This chain connects TRBV7-2 to TRBJ1-4; 7 nucleotides align to TRBD1. This CDR3 comprises 16 residues. The germline gives CDR1 SGHTA, CDR2 FQGNSA. Trimming removed 1 base from V and 7 bases from J; junction bases left unmatched: 9.

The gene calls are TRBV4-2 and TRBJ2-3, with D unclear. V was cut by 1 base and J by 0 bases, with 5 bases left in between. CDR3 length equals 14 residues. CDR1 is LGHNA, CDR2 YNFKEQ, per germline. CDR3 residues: CASSQGSSTDTQYF. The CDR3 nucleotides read TGTGCCAGCAGCCAAGGATCTAGCACAGATACGCAGTATTTT.

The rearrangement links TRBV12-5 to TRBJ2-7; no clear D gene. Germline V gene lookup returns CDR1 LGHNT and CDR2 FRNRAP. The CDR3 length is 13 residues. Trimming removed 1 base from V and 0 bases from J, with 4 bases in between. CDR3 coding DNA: TGTGCTAGTGGTTTGGACACCTCCTACGAGCAGTACTTC. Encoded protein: CASGLDTSYEQYF.

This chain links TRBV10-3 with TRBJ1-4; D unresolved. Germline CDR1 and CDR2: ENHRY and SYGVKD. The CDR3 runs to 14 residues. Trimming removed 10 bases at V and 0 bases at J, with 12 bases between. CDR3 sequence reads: CATSYGTTNEKLFF. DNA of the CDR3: TGTGCCACCAGCTATGGAACAACTAATGAAAAACTGTTTTTT.

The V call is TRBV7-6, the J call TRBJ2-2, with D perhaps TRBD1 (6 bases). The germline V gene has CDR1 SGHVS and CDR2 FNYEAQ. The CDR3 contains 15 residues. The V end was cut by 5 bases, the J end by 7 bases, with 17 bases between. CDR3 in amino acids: CASSMRKQGVGELFF. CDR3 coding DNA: TGTGCCAGCAGCATGAGGAAACAGGGAGTCGGGGAGCTGTTTTTT.